Each of the 9 T cell receptor beta chains below was sequenced from the same sample in a study of T cell changes during pregnancy in multiple sclerosis. The table came from immunoSEQ multiplex PCR; TCRdb's copy has only in-frame clones and leaves some out. In the table there are 30,000 to 35,000 clones, just over 90% of which are singletons. Sequencing was performed on CD8+ T cells from peripheral blood mononuclear cells, taken in the first trimester of pregnancy. The receptors were sampled from a female donor with multiple sclerosis, enrolled in a pregnancy study.

CDR3 region: CASSQEVLAEETQYF. The CDR3 DNA reads TGTGCCAGCAGCCAAGAGGTTCTAGCGGAAGAGACCCAGTACTTC. The chain couples TRBV4-2 to TRBJ2-5; TRBD2 aligns across 7 bases. Germline V gene lookup returns CDR1 LGHNA and CDR2 YNFKEQ. The CDR3 covers 15 residues. Unmatched junction bases numbered 4, after V lost 0 bases and J lost 3 bases.

This chain joins TRBV4-1 and TRBJ1-1; unclear D gene. V gave up 5 bases and J gave up 1 base, with 11 bases separating them. CDR3 length: 14 amino acids. Germline CDR1 is MGHRA and CDR2 is YSYEKL. This CDR3 reads CASSWVRGNTEAFF. As DNA, the CDR3 is TGCGCCAGCAGCTGGGTGCGGGGGAACACTGAAGCTTTCTTT.

V usage is TRBV7-9 and J usage is TRBJ2-7; TRBD1 agrees at 7 bases. Germline CDR1 and CDR2: SEHNR and FQNEAQ (reference sequence). Trimming cost V 5 bases and J 2 bases; bases outside gene matches: 12. This CDR3 spans 16 amino acids. CDR3 coding DNA: TGTGCCAGCAGCCATATACGGACAGGAGTTCCCTACGAGCAGTACTTC. It encodes CASSHIRTGVPYEQYF.

In nucleotides, the CDR3 is TGTGCCAGCAGTCGAAGGACTAGCGGAACCTACGAGCAGTACTTC. It encodes CASSRRTSGTYEQYF. V usage is TRBV27 and J usage is TRBJ2-7; 10 bases are a match to TRBD2. From germline, CDR1 is MNHEY and CDR2 SMNVEV (reference sequence). V trimming: 5 bases; J trimming: 2 bases; junction bases outside the gene matches: 6. The CDR3 is 15 residues long.

V and J are TRBV5-6 and TRBJ2-3, with D unresolved. From germline, CDR1 is SGHDT and CDR2 YYEEEE. Trimming took 3 bases from V and 0 from J, leaving 17 bases between them. This CDR3 has 17 residues. The CDR3, as DNA: TGTGCCAGCAGCTCCTTCAGGCACTTAGATAGCACAGATACGCAGTATTTT. Translated, it gives CASSSFRHLDSTDTQYF.

This chain uses TRBV11-2 with TRBJ2-1; 7 nucleotides align to TRBD2. The CDR3 is made up of 17 amino acids. Losses at the gene ends were 0 bases for V and 4 bases for J; bases not matched to a gene: 9. CDR1 is SGHAT and CDR2 is FQNNGV in the germline V gene. The CDR3 DNA reads TGTGCCAGCAGCTTAGATCAGATGCTGGGGGGGTACAATGAGCAGTTCTTC. Its translation is CASSLDQMLGGYNEQFF.

The chain links TRBV19 to TRBJ2-1; 9 bases map to TRBD2. The CDR3 is made up of 16 amino acids. The V gene end was trimmed by 3 bases and the J gene end by 5 bases; junction bases not matched to a gene: 8. CDR1 and CDR2 from the germline V gene are LNHDA and SQIVND (reference sequence). CDR3 DNA: TGTGCCAGTAGTATCGGACTAGCGAAAACACACAATGAGCAGTTCTTC. This codes for CASSIGLAKTHNEQFF.

This chain connects TRBV15 to TRBJ2-7; the D gene is possibly TRBD2 (5 bases). This CDR3 contains 15 residues. V lost 0 bases and J 6 bases, leaving 15 bases between the germline ends. The germline gives CDR1 LNHNV, CDR2 YYDKDF (reference sequence). The DNA of the CDR3 is TGTGCCACCAGCAGAGATCTGAACTACGAGGGCGAGCAGTACTTC. It translates to CATSRDLNYEGEQYF.

This chain uses TRBV4-1 with TRBJ2-2, with a possible D match to TRBD2 (6 bases). The germline V gene encodes CDR1 MGHRA and CDR2 YSYEKL. The CDR3 totals 15 residues. Trimming pared 4 bases from V and 6 bases from J, leaving 15 bases between. This CDR3 reads CASSLGSGRSGELFF. CDR3 DNA sequence: TGCGCCAGCAGCCTCGGGAGTGGGAGGTCCGGGGAGCTGTTTTTT.